This TCR beta chain was recovered during a study of lymphopenia after photon versus proton radiotherapy. Broader study findings: Relative stability marked proton patients; photon patients lost diversity and naive cells. Larger post-nadir TCR diversity loss correlated inversely with survival in deceased patients. Survival link was tested only in deceased patients; proton benefit remains a possibility.

Libraries were prepared by immunoSEQ multiplex PCR; TCRdb keeps only in-frame clonotypes and omits some of them. There are roughly 25,000 clones in the sample; more than 80% occur only once, and 5% to 5.5% lies in the top ten. Turning to this clone: Its antigen is as yet unknown.

CDR3 length equals 14 residues. The trim removed 3 bases at V and 6 bases at J, leaving 7 bases unmatched. Germline CDR1 reads KGHSH; CDR2 reads LQKENI. The specimen was peripheral blood, collected from a patient treated with photon-based radiotherapy. This chain uses TRBV18 with TRBJ1-2, with 7 bases fitting TRBD1. The source is a young man with gastric cancer. CDR3 bases: TGTGCCAGCTCACCGACTCCCAGGGGGAATGGCTACACCTTC. This codes for CASSPTPRGNGYTF.